Following are 8 T cell receptor beta chains from one sample sequenced in a study of shared clonotypes between healthy human individuals. The method was immunoSEQ multiplex PCR; TCRdb's version includes in-frame clones alone and lacks a portion of them. The sample holds just over 2,000,000 clones, about 95% seen once. Sequenced material: naive CD4+ T cells sorted from blood. Subset of the sample: CD45RA+ positively selected. The receptors originated from a man aged 18 to 30 in good health.

The chain employs TRBV29-1 and TRBJ2-3; 7 bases map to TRBD1. V shed 6 bases, J shed 4 bases, and the junction held 7 bases outside the gene matches. The germline gives CDR1 SQVTM, CDR2 ANQGSEA. The CDR3 totals 13 residues. The chain's CDR3 is CSVDRVVADTQYF. CDR3 nucleotides: TGCAGCGTCGACAGGGTAGTCGCAGATACGCAGTATTTT.

The chain combines TRBV5-1 with TRBJ2-7, with a possible D match to TRBD2 (5 bases). V was trimmed by 2 bases and J by 4 bases, leaving 16 bases between them. The CDR3 consists of 15 residues. In germline, CDR1 is SGHRS, CDR2 YFSETQ. The CDR3 protein is CASSLRAELPYEQYF. DNA of the CDR3: TGCGCCAGCAGCTTAAGAGCGGAGCTGCCGTACGAGCAGTACTTC.

The chain joins TRBV14 to TRBJ2-2; D possibly corresponds to TRBD2 (6 bases). V gave up 4 bases and J gave up 5 bases, with 8 bases separating them. The V gene's germline CDR1 is SGHDN and CDR2 FVKESK. The CDR3 runs to 13 residues. The CDR3 region is CASSLGGTGELFF. The CDR3 bases are TGTGCCAGCAGCCTCGGGGGAACCGGGGAGCTGTTTTTT.

V usage is TRBV5-1 and J usage is TRBJ2-3; 9 bases line up with TRBD2. The CDR3 has 16 amino acids. J was trimmed by 2 bases and V by 4 bases; bases with no gene match: 8. CDR1 and CDR2 (germline): SGHRS, YFSETQ. The CDR3 sequence: CASSPILAGDTDTQYF. DNA of the CDR3: TGCGCCAGCAGCCCGATCTTAGCGGGAGACACAGATACGCAGTATTTT.

The chain joins TRBV5-1 to TRBJ1-2; 7 nucleotides align to TRBD1. The CDR3 sequence is 15 residues long. With V trimmed by 4 bases and J by 0 bases, 6 bases remained unmatched. Per germline, CDR1 SGHRS and CDR2 YFSETQ. The CDR3 sequence: CASSIGTAPNYGYTF. The CDR3, as DNA: TGCGCCAGCAGCATCGGGACAGCCCCTAACTATGGCTACACCTTC.

Concerning this clone: The sample carries other DNA sequences with the same CDR3. This rearrangement joins TRBV28 to TRBJ1-1, with 9 bases fitting TRBD1. The V and J ends lost 3 bases and 1 base, in that order; junction bases with no gene match: 0. The CDR3 extends over 14 amino acids. Germline CDR1 MDHEN, CDR2 SYDVKM. The CDR3 DNA reads as TGTGCCAGCAGTTTGGGACAGGGGAACACTGAAGCTTTCTTT. This gives the protein CASSLGQGNTEAFF.

This clone occurred once. This rearrangement joins TRBV6-1 to TRBJ1-4; no clear D. In germline, CDR1 is MNHNS, CDR2 SASEGT. V lost 4 bases, J lost 0 bases, and 12 bases lay in between. The CDR3 covers 16 residues. The DNA of the CDR3 is TGTGCCAGCAGTGCCGGGAGGATTGCAACTAATGAAAAACTGTTTTTT. This gives the protein CASSAGRIATNEKLFF.

Comments on this clone: This specimen includes other DNA sequences encoding the same CDR3. The chain couples TRBV18 to TRBJ2-7, with 11 nucleotides matching TRBD1. The CDR3 extends over 14 amino acids. The germline CDR1 and CDR2 sequences are KGHSH and LQKENI. The V gene end was trimmed by 3 bases and the J gene end by 4 bases; junction bases not matched to a gene: 2. The CDR3: CASSPGTGGYEQYF. The CDR3 coding sequence is TGTGCCAGCTCACCGGGGACAGGGGGGTACGAGCAGTACTTC.